What follows is one T cell receptor beta chain and its context. Germline loops: CDR1 SNHLY, CDR2 FYNNEI. Trimming removed 11 bases from V and 6 bases from J, with 17 bases in between. There are 12 residues in the CDR3. The sample originates from a study of T cells in tumors after PD-1 blockade. Clones were sequenced by immunoSEQ multiplex PCR, and TCRdb holds only the in-frame ones, with some missing. This table holds nearly 25,000 clones, 82% found once. This chain uses TRBV2 with TRBJ2-7; D uncertain. Sequences were derived from PBMCs, sampled after anti-PD-1 treatment. This clonotype was obtained from a human donor with basal cell carcinoma. This CDR3 reads CASSAEELEQYF. The CDR3 DNA reads as TGTGCCTCCTCCGCGGAAGAACTCGAGCAGTACTTC.